A selection of T cell receptor beta chains follows, all from one sample in a study of cytomegalovirus exposure and HLA in healthy donors. Using immunoSEQ multiplex PCR, the repertoire was profiled, and TCRdb retains in-frame clones only, with some absent. The sample yields over 250,000 clones, about nine tenths seen once. The sequenced sample was PBMCs. These receptor sequences come from a woman aged 30 to 39 in good health and CMV-seropositive. CDR3s include the opening cysteine and the closing phenylalanine or tryptophan. Each record gives: J gene, V gene, CDR3 length, clone size, D gene, CDR3 protein, CDR3 DNA. D genes are given only for firm matches. Clone sizes are given selectively: once, few, many, or a class where the clone is expanded.

>TRBJ1-1|TRBV6-5|14|once|TRBD1
CASGPDRGRPEAFF
TGTGCCAGCGGCCCCGACAGGGGGCGTCCCGAAGCTTTCTTT
>TRBJ1-1|TRBV15|14|.|.
CAVAKGEAVAEAFF
TGTGCCGTTGCCAAGGGGGAGGCGGTCGCTGAAGCTTTCTTT
>TRBJ2-7|TRBV13|15|.|TRBD2
CASRPSREAPYEQYF
TGTGCCAGCAGACCCAGCCGGGAGGCCCCCTACGAGCAGTACTTC
>TRBJ2-1|TRBV4-3|17|.|.
CASSQDSRGGSYNEQFF
TGCGCCAGCAGCCAAGATTCAAGGGGGGGGTCCTACAATGAGCAGTTCTTC
>TRBJ1-6|TRBV6-5|15|.|TRBD1
CASRDIRDRYSPLHF
TGTGCCAGCAGAGATATTCGGGACAGATATTCACCCCTCCACTTT
>TRBJ2-1|TRBV5-4|15|once|TRBD2
CASSPGTMLYNEQFF
TGTGCCAGCAGCCCCGGGACTATGCTTTACAATGAGCAGTTCTTC
>TRBJ1-5|TRBV5-1|15|.|.
CASSLVAGGNQPQHF
TGCGCCAGCAGCTTGGTGGCAGGGGGCAATCAGCCCCAGCATTTT
>TRBJ1-6|TRBV7-8|15|.|.
CASSFSLGTRAPLHF
TGTGCCAGCAGCTTCTCTCTCGGGACGAGGGCACCCCTCCACTTT
>TRBJ2-7|TRBV27|15|.|TRBD2
CASSLWGGVSYEQYF
TGTGCCAGCAGTTTATGGGGGGGAGTTTCCTACGAGCAGTACTTC
>TRBJ2-5|TRBV7-9|14|.|TRBD2
CASSLPLAGGTQYF
TGTGCCAGCAGCCTTCCTCTAGCGGGAGGGACCCAGTACTTC
>TRBJ2-3|TRBV7-6|18|.|.
CASSFKPLGSGSTDTQYF
TGTGCCAGCAGCTTTAAGCCGCTTGGCAGCGGGAGCACAGATACGCAGTATTTT
>TRBJ2-7|TRBV19|14|.|TRBD2
CASRRSSGGDEQYF
TGTGCCAGTAGGCGTTCTAGCGGGGGAGACGAGCAGTACTTC
>TRBJ2-2|TRBV23-1|19|.|.
CASSQSAPGQCLNTGELFF
TGCGCCAGCAGTCAATCGGCTCCAGGACAGTGCCTCAACACCGGGGAGCTGTTTTTT
>TRBJ2-1|TRBV18|17|.|TRBD2
CASSPAPSGGAYNEQFF
TGTGCCAGCTCACCAGCTCCTAGCGGGGGGGCGTACAATGAGCAGTTCTTC
>TRBJ2-5|TRBV7-6|15|.|.
CASSLGVTEQETQYF
TGTGCCAGCAGTTTAGGCGTCACAGAGCAAGAGACCCAGTACTTC
>TRBJ1-2|TRBV7-2|15|once|TRBD1
CASSLGFRGRGGYTF
TGTGCCAGCAGCTTAGGATTCAGGGGGCGAGGTGGCTACACCTTC
>TRBJ1-5|TRBV30|13|few|.
CAWQLGSNQPQHF
TGTGCCTGGCAGCTGGGCAGCAATCAGCCCCAGCATTTT
>TRBJ2-7|TRBV10-3|14|.|.
CAISDPDSHYEQYF
TGTGCCATCAGTGACCCCGACAGCCACTACGAGCAGTACTTC
>TRBJ2-7|TRBV10-3|13|.|.
CAISDNEGGEQYF
TGTGCCATCAGTGATAACGAAGGAGGCGAGCAGTACTTC
>TRBJ2-6|TRBV27|17|.|.
CASSLLGAGAGANVLTF
TGTGCCAGCAGTTTATTGGGGGCGGGGGCCGGGGCCAACGTCCTGACTTTC
>TRBJ1-1|TRBV12-5|14|.|TRBD1
CASGDQGANTEAFF
TGTGCTAGTGGCGACCAGGGGGCTAACACTGAAGCTTTCTTT
>TRBJ2-6|TRBV9|17|.|.
CASSVRGNPPGANVLTF
TGTGCCAGCAGCGTCCGGGGTAACCCGCCTGGGGCCAACGTCCTGACTTTC
>TRBJ2-1|TRBV29-1|14|.|TRBD2
CSALTSLSYNEQFF
TGCAGCGCCCTGACTAGCTTGTCCTACAATGAGCAGTTCTTC
>TRBJ1-1|TRBV28|15|.|.
CASSTRDKPNTEAFF
TGTGCCAGCAGCACACGGGACAAGCCGAACACTGAAGCTTTCTTT
>TRBJ1-1|TRBV27|15|.|.
CASSGGVGKNTEAFF
TGTGCCAGCAGCGGTGGAGTGGGGAAGAACACTGAAGCTTTCTTT
>TRBJ1-3|TRBV29-1|14|.|.
CSAGLSTSGNTIYF
TGCAGCGCAGGGTTATCCACCTCTGGAAACACCATATATTTT
>TRBJ2-7|TRBV27|14|few|.
CASRAEDGFYEQYF
TGTGCCAGCAGAGCAGAGGACGGATTCTACGAGCAGTACTTC
>TRBJ2-2|TRBV7-2|12|.|.
CASSPEGLKLFF
TGTGCCAGCAGCCCGGAGGGACTCAAGCTGTTTTTT
>TRBJ1-1|TRBV11-3|14|.|.
CASSLDDMNTEAFF
TGTGCCAGCAGCTTAGATGATATGAACACTGAAGCTTTCTTT
>TRBJ2-7|TRBV27|15|.|.
CASSSPPLQPYEQYF
TGTGCCAGCAGTTCCCCGCCCCTACAACCCTACGAGCAGTACTTC
>TRBJ2-7|TRBV7-2|15|.|.
CASSLVPKSLYEQYF
TGTGCCAGCAGCTTAGTACCTAAATCCTTATACGAGCAGTACTTC
>TRBJ1-4|TRBV5-1|14|.|.
CASSLQTTNEKLFF
TGCGCCAGCAGCTTGCAGACAACTAATGAAAAACTGTTTTTT
>TRBJ2-1|TRBV29-1|15|.|.
CSVVGGGSVGGEQFF
TGCAGCGTTGTGGGAGGTGGGTCGGTGGGGGGTGAGCAGTTCTTC
>TRBJ2-7|TRBV7-9|15|.|TRBD1
CASSLGLSGGDEQYF
TGTGCCAGCAGCTTAGGACTCTCAGGGGGCGACGAGCAGTACTTC